The clone carrying this TCR beta chain was recorded many times. The target antigen is unknown. The observed sequence ends 3 residues before the CDR3 terminus, with the missing tail filled in from the germline J gene. Caucasian heritage predominated among both patients and controls. Donors gave about 5 to 8.5 ml heparinized peripheral whole blood. Unmatched junction bases numbered 10, after V lost 5 bases and J lost 3 bases. This CDR3 spans 15 amino acids. The germline V gene has CDR1 DFQATT and CDR2 SNEGSKA (reference sequence). This sample is drawn from a study of T cell clonality in common variable immunodeficiency. Notes on the study in general: Shared TCRbeta clones were fewer between CVID subjects than controls. Reportedly, TCR beta sequences from common variable immunodeficiency showed fewer deletions and N-nucleotide insertions.

Measured with immunoSEQ multiplex PCR; TCRdb has only the in-frame clones, and not every one. This sample shows under 45,000 clones and no singletons; approximately 8.8% rests with the ten largest. Sequenced input: peripheral blood mononuclear cells. The receptor's source is a person aged 18 to 75 in good health. J is TRBJ2-3 and V is TRBV20-1; 8 positions match TRBD1. CDR3 DNA (partial): TGCAGTGCTCCCCAGGGGGCAGTCCTAACAGATACG. Amino acids: CSAPQGAVLTDT. The full CDR3 protein is CSAPQGAVLTDTQYF.